This T cell receptor beta chain was retrieved from a study of CD8 T cells in ankylosing spondylitis. The CDR3 loop spans 15 amino acids. Germline V gene lookup returns CDR1 DFQATT and CDR2 SNEGSKA (reference sequence). Trimming shortened V by 0 bases and J by 7 bases, and 16 bases separated the two germline ends. TCRdb re-analysed the 5' RACE reads in MiXCR, keeping a single row per CDR3 protein. The sample consists of about 280,000 distinct CDR3 sequences, over 15% of them appearing once. This clonotype turned up a few times. The TCR sequence derives from a male donor with ankylosing spondylitis or in good health (not recorded which). The sequenced material came from blood, either unsorted or a sorted T cell fraction (not recorded which). The chain recombines TRBV20-1 with TRBJ1-5; D is undetermined. As DNA, the CDR3 is TGCAGTGCTAGAGAGGTGGGCAGACCGTCGCAGCCCCAGCATTTT. Residues: CSAREVGRPSQPQHF.